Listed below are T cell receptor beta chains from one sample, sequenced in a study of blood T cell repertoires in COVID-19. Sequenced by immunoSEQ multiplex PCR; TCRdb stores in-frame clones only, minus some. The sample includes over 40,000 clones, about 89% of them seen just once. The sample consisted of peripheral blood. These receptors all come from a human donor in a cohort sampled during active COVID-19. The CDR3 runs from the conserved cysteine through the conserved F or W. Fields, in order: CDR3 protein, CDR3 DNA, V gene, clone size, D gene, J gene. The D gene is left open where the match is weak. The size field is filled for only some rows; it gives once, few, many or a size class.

cdr3_aa: CASSVVGDSGNTIYF
cdr3_nt: TGTGCCAGCAGCGTAGTCGGGGACTCTGGAAACACCATATATTTT
v_call: TRBV9
clone_size: NA
d_call: NA
j_call: TRBJ1-3

cdr3_aa: CASRRGGGTNEKLFF
cdr3_nt: TGCGCCAGCAGAAGGGGCGGGGGGACTAATGAAAAACTGTTTTTT
v_call: TRBV5-1
clone_size: NA
d_call: NA
j_call: TRBJ1-4

cdr3_aa: CAISGQGIGSYNEQFF
cdr3_nt: TGTGCCATCAGTGGGCAGGGCATTGGCTCCTACAATGAGCAGTTCTTC
v_call: TRBV10-3
clone_size: once
d_call: NA
j_call: TRBJ2-1

cdr3_aa: CASSQAGANYGYTF
cdr3_nt: TGTGCCAGCAGTCAGGCGGGGGCGAACTATGGCTACACCTTC
v_call: TRBV6-5
clone_size: NA
d_call: NA
j_call: TRBJ1-2

cdr3_aa: CASSPIGGDTQYF
cdr3_nt: TGTGCCAGCTCACCAATCGGGGGAGATACGCAGTATTTT
v_call: TRBV18
clone_size: NA
d_call: NA
j_call: TRBJ2-3

cdr3_aa: CAAQRQANQPQHF
cdr3_nt: TGTGCCGCCCAGCGGCAGGCAAATCAGCCCCAGCATTTT
v_call: TRBV24-1
clone_size: once
d_call: NA
j_call: TRBJ1-5

cdr3_aa: CASSLVARQGGTEAFF
cdr3_nt: TGTGCCAGCAGCTTAGTAGCGCGGCAGGGAGGAACTGAAGCTTTCTTT
v_call: TRBV7-8
clone_size: NA
d_call: NA
j_call: TRBJ1-1

cdr3_aa: CAWSLPSHTLTVNTEAFF
cdr3_nt: TGTGCCTGGAGTCTCCCATCCCATACCTTGACAGTGAACACTGAAGCTTTCTTT
v_call: TRBV30
clone_size: NA
d_call: NA
j_call: TRBJ1-1

cdr3_aa: CASSKARAYQPQHF
cdr3_nt: TGTGCCAGCAGCAAAGCCAGGGCATACCAGCCCCAGCATTTT
v_call: TRBV21-1
clone_size: NA
d_call: NA
j_call: TRBJ1-5

cdr3_aa: CATRGTGVTGELFF
cdr3_nt: TGTGCCACCAGAGGAACAGGGGTGACCGGGGAGCTGTTTTTT
v_call: TRBV27
clone_size: NA
d_call: TRBD1
j_call: TRBJ2-2

cdr3_aa: CASSSPGQAKANYGYTF
cdr3_nt: TGTGCCAGTAGTTCTCCGGGACAGGCAAAAGCTAACTATGGCTACACCTTC
v_call: TRBV19
clone_size: NA
d_call: TRBD1
j_call: TRBJ1-2

cdr3_aa: CATSRRVGGANVLTF
cdr3_nt: TGTGCCACCAGCCGCCGAGTCGGTGGGGCCAACGTCCTGACTTTC
v_call: TRBV15
clone_size: NA
d_call: NA
j_call: TRBJ2-6

cdr3_aa: CASSPTGGDGNQPQHF
cdr3_nt: TGTGCCAGCAGTCCAACAGGGGGCGATGGAAATCAGCCCCAGCATTTT
v_call: TRBV28
clone_size: once
d_call: TRBD1
j_call: TRBJ1-5

cdr3_aa: CASSSGQGNGYTF
cdr3_nt: TGTGCCAGTAGCTCCGGACAGGGAAACGGCTACACCTTC
v_call: TRBV19
clone_size: NA
d_call: TRBD1
j_call: TRBJ1-2

cdr3_aa: CASSLPQGPSVGTEAFF
cdr3_nt: TGTGCCAGCAGTTTACCACAGGGGCCCTCTGTGGGCACTGAAGCTTTCTTT
v_call: TRBV28
clone_size: NA
d_call: TRBD1
j_call: TRBJ1-1

cdr3_aa: CASSQRSGQGAYQETQYF
cdr3_nt: TGTGCCAGCAGCCAAAGGAGTGGACAGGGGGCGTACCAAGAGACCCAGTACTTC
v_call: TRBV14
clone_size: NA
d_call: TRBD1
j_call: TRBJ2-5

cdr3_aa: CASSQAPGTMDEQYF
cdr3_nt: TGTGCCAGCAGCCAAGCCCCCGGGACTATGGACGAGCAGTACTTC
v_call: TRBV3-1/TRBV3-2
clone_size: NA
d_call: TRBD2
j_call: TRBJ2-7

cdr3_aa: CASSSDGDGYTF
cdr3_nt: TGTGCCAGCAGCTCCGACGGAGATGGCTACACCTTC
v_call: TRBV7-9
clone_size: NA
d_call: NA
j_call: TRBJ1-2

cdr3_aa: CASGEPTGSQPQHF
cdr3_nt: TGTGCCAGTGGGGAGCCGACAGGGAGTCAGCCCCAGCATTTT
v_call: TRBV19
clone_size: few
d_call: TRBD1
j_call: TRBJ1-5

cdr3_aa: CASSADRGNTEAFF
cdr3_nt: TGTGCCAGCAGTGCCGACAGGGGGAACACTGAAGCTTTCTTT
v_call: TRBV2
clone_size: NA
d_call: TRBD1
j_call: TRBJ1-1

cdr3_aa: CSASHSVEAFF
cdr3_nt: TGCAGTGCTAGTCATAGCGTTGAAGCTTTCTTT
v_call: TRBV20-1
clone_size: NA
d_call: NA
j_call: TRBJ1-1

cdr3_aa: CAWSIRGLPSYEQYF
cdr3_nt: TGTGCCTGGAGTATTCGGGGACTTCCCTCCTACGAGCAGTACTTC
v_call: TRBV30
clone_size: NA
d_call: NA
j_call: TRBJ2-7

cdr3_aa: CASSLMRISVYEQYF
cdr3_nt: TGTGCCAGCAGCTTAATGCGGATCTCGGTTTACGAGCAGTACTTC
v_call: TRBV7-2
clone_size: NA
d_call: NA
j_call: TRBJ2-7

cdr3_aa: CASSLRTGPTLGTDTQYF
cdr3_nt: TGTGCCAGCAGTTTAAGGACAGGCCCGACCTTAGGCACAGATACGCAGTATTTT
v_call: TRBV27
clone_size: NA
d_call: TRBD1
j_call: TRBJ2-3

cdr3_aa: CASSPETGGQFF
cdr3_nt: TGTGCCAGCTCACCAGAAACAGGGGGACAGTTCTTC
v_call: TRBV18
clone_size: NA
d_call: TRBD1
j_call: TRBJ2-1

cdr3_aa: CASSSRDSSGELFF
cdr3_nt: TGTGCCAGCAGCTCCCGGGACAGCAGCGGGGAGCTGTTTTTT
v_call: TRBV7-6
clone_size: few
d_call: TRBD1
j_call: TRBJ2-2

cdr3_aa: CATSDWTSGGANTGELFF
cdr3_nt: TGTGCCACCAGTGATTGGACTAGCGGGGGGGCCAACACCGGGGAGCTGTTTTTT
v_call: TRBV24-1
clone_size: NA
d_call: TRBD2
j_call: TRBJ2-2

cdr3_aa: CASSMGLFGASTDTQYF
cdr3_nt: TGTGCCAGTAGTATGGGTCTATTCGGAGCTAGCACAGATACGCAGTATTTT
v_call: TRBV19
clone_size: NA
d_call: NA
j_call: TRBJ2-3

cdr3_aa: CASSEQGAPRETQYF
cdr3_nt: TGTGCCAGCAGCGAACAGGGGGCGCCCCGGGAGACCCAGTACTTC
v_call: TRBV7-2
clone_size: NA
d_call: TRBD1
j_call: TRBJ2-5

cdr3_aa: CAWRPGRWNTEAFF
cdr3_nt: TGTGCCTGGAGGCCGGGTAGATGGAACACTGAAGCTTTCTTT
v_call: TRBV30
clone_size: NA
d_call: NA
j_call: TRBJ1-1

cdr3_aa: CASSPQGQVNQPQHF
cdr3_nt: TGTGCCAGCTCACCACAAGGACAGGTCAATCAGCCCCAGCATTTT
v_call: TRBV18
clone_size: NA
d_call: TRBD1
j_call: TRBJ1-5

cdr3_aa: CASSLKSRFGETQYF
cdr3_nt: TGTGCCAGCAGCCTTAAGTCGAGGTTTGGAGAGACCCAGTACTTC
v_call: TRBV14
clone_size: NA
d_call: NA
j_call: TRBJ2-5

cdr3_aa: CASSVELLTDTQYF
cdr3_nt: TGTGCCAGCAGCGTAGAACTACTTACAGATACGCAGTATTTT
v_call: TRBV9
clone_size: NA
d_call: NA
j_call: TRBJ2-3

cdr3_aa: CASSDDRGIYNEQFF
cdr3_nt: TGTGCCAGCAGCGATGACAGGGGTATCTACAATGAGCAGTTCTTC
v_call: TRBV5-6
clone_size: NA
d_call: TRBD1
j_call: TRBJ2-1

cdr3_aa: CAISDPLTSGKDTQYF
cdr3_nt: TGTGCCATCAGTGACCCATTAACTAGCGGGAAAGATACGCAGTATTTT
v_call: TRBV10-3
clone_size: NA
d_call: TRBD2
j_call: TRBJ2-3

cdr3_aa: CAWSTGVTQPQHF
cdr3_nt: TGTGCCTGGAGTACAGGGGTGACTCAGCCCCAGCATTTT
v_call: TRBV30
clone_size: NA
d_call: TRBD1
j_call: TRBJ1-5

cdr3_aa: CATSDPSTSGRGNEQFF
cdr3_nt: TGTGCCACCAGTGATCCCTCGACTAGCGGGAGGGGAAATGAGCAGTTCTTC
v_call: TRBV24-1
clone_size: NA
d_call: TRBD2
j_call: TRBJ2-1

cdr3_aa: CASSQLTGGNNSPLHF
cdr3_nt: TGTGCCAGCAGCCAACTCACAGGGGGGAATAATTCACCCCTCCACTTT
v_call: TRBV3-1/TRBV3-2
clone_size: NA
d_call: TRBD1
j_call: TRBJ1-6

cdr3_aa: CASRNTGGETQYF
cdr3_nt: TGTGCCAGCAGAAACACGGGAGGGGAGACCCAGTACTTC
v_call: TRBV27
clone_size: NA
d_call: TRBD2
j_call: TRBJ2-5

cdr3_aa: CASSQSGQVGDTEAFF
cdr3_nt: TGCGCCAGCAGCCAATCGGGACAGGTGGGGGACACTGAAGCTTTCTTT
v_call: TRBV5-1
clone_size: NA
d_call: TRBD1
j_call: TRBJ1-1

cdr3_aa: CATSDVGTETYEQYF
cdr3_nt: TGTGCCACCAGTGATGTTGGGACAGAGACCTACGAGCAGTACTTC
v_call: TRBV24-1
clone_size: NA
d_call: TRBD1
j_call: TRBJ2-7

cdr3_aa: CASRAGTRAFETQYF
cdr3_nt: TGTGCCAGCAGGGCCGGGACTAGGGCTTTTGAGACCCAGTACTTC
v_call: TRBV2
clone_size: NA
d_call: TRBD2
j_call: TRBJ2-5

cdr3_aa: CASSQVFRTDHNEQFF
cdr3_nt: TGCGCCAGCAGCCAAGTGTTTCGGACAGACCACAATGAGCAGTTCTTC
v_call: TRBV4-3
clone_size: NA
d_call: NA
j_call: TRBJ2-1

cdr3_aa: CASPGVGTSGGGNEQFF
cdr3_nt: TGTGCCAGCCCAGGTGTTGGGACTAGCGGGGGGGGAAATGAGCAGTTCTTC
v_call: TRBV7-9
clone_size: NA
d_call: TRBD2
j_call: TRBJ2-1

cdr3_aa: CASSEGVGGTGPYNEQFF
cdr3_nt: TGTGCCAGCAGTGAGGGGGTTGGTGGGACAGGGCCCTACAATGAGCAGTTCTTC
v_call: TRBV28
clone_size: once
d_call: TRBD1
j_call: TRBJ2-1